This is a list of T cell receptor beta chains from one sample in a study of radiotherapy plus CTLA-4 blockade in lung cancer. Profiling relied on immunoSEQ multiplex PCR, and the TCRdb table lists in-frame clones only, not all of them. This sample has approximately 65,000 clones, with about 80% found just once. Material: peripheral blood, obtained from a patient treated with radiotherapy plus ipilimumab. The receptors come from a human donor with non-small cell lung cancer who had a complete response to radiotherapy plus ipilimumab. Both conserved end residues are part of each CDR3. Fields, in order: D gene, V gene, J gene, clone size, CDR3 protein, CDR3 DNA. A D gene is named only where the DNA matches it firmly. A clone size is listed for some rows: how often the clone was seen (once, few, many), or a class if it is expanded.

-	TRBV6-5	TRBJ2-3	few	CASSPMDRDTQYF	TGTGCCAGCAGTCCGATGGACAGAGATACGCAGTATTTT
-	TRBV2	TRBJ2-2	few	CASSEVGGRGGELFF	TGTGCCAGCAGTGAGGTGGGGGGACGAGGCGGGGAGCTGTTTTTT
-	TRBV7-8	TRBJ1-4	-	CASSLARGRRTTNEKLFF	TGTGCCAGCAGCTTAGCGCGTGGACGGAGAACAACTAATGAAAAACTGTTTTTT
TRBD1	TRBV19	TRBJ2-1	-	CASSRGTGRRLYNEQFF	TGTGCCAGTAGTAGAGGGACAGGGAGGAGACTTTACAATGAGCAGTTCTTC
-	TRBV19	TRBJ1-3	-	CASSIDTGGSGNTIYF	TGTGCCAGTAGTATAGACACCGGGGGCTCTGGAAACACCATATATTTT
-	TRBV5-8	TRBJ2-5	-	CASRFGGGETQYF	TGTGCCAGCAGGTTCGGGGGCGGAGAGACCCAGTACTTC
-	TRBV30	TRBJ1-1	-	CAWSVWGNTEAFF	TGTGCCTGGAGTGTCTGGGGGAACACTGAAGCTTTCTTT
-	TRBV25-1	TRBJ2-3	-	CASSEYRGEGDTQYF	TGTGCCAGCAGTGAATATAGGGGGGAAGGGGATACGCAGTATTTT
-	TRBV5-6	TRBJ2-5	few	CASSGETQYF	TGTGCCAGCAGTGGGGAGACCCAGTACTTC
TRBD1	TRBV6-1	TRBJ1-5	once	CASSPPGQVNQPQHF	TGTGCCAGCAGTCCTCCGGGACAGGTCAATCAGCCCCAGCATTTT
TRBD1	TRBV30	TRBJ1-3	-	CAWGQEISGNTIYF	TGTGCCTGGGGACAGGAAATCTCTGGAAACACCATATATTTT
TRBD1	TRBV5-1	TRBJ2-5	-	CASSSPGQSETQYF	TGCGCCAGCAGCTCTCCGGGACAGTCTGAGACCCAGTACTTC
-	TRBV19	TRBJ1-1	-	CASSVGRGVSEAFF	TGTGCCAGTAGTGTCGGTAGGGGGGTGTCTGAAGCTTTCTTT
-	TRBV4-3	TRBJ1-3	-	CASSQDEGRNTIYF	TGCGCCAGCAGCCAAGATGAAGGTAGAAACACCATATATTTT
TRBD1	TRBV28	TRBJ1-1	-	CASSFQPGQGPADTEAFF	TGTGCCAGCAGTTTCCAACCGGGACAGGGACCTGCCGACACTGAAGCTTTCTTT
-	TRBV7-2	TRBJ2-6	-	CASSLVSSGANVLTF	TGTGCCAGCAGCTTAGTCAGCTCTGGGGCCAACGTCCTGACTTTC
TRBD1	TRBV18	TRBJ1-1	-	CASSTGQDTEAFF	TGTGCCAGCTCAACGGGACAGGACACTGAAGCTTTCTTT
TRBD1	TRBV4-3	TRBJ2-7	-	CASSQEGTGGTSEQYF	TGCGCCAGCAGCCAAGAAGGGACAGGGGGCACCTCCGAGCAGTACTTC
-	TRBV19	TRBJ2-7	-	CASSQAGQSYEQYF	TGTGCCAGTAGTCAGGCGGGGCAGTCCTACGAGCAGTACTTC
TRBD2	TRBV2	TRBJ2-1	-	CASSGGSGSAYEQFF	TGTGCCAGCAGCGGGGGTAGCGGGAGTGCGTATGAGCAGTTCTTC
TRBD2	TRBV15	TRBJ2-3	-	CATSRDPGTSGIRGYTQYF	TGTGCCACCAGCAGAGATCCCGGGACTAGCGGTATACGAGGGTATACGCAGTATTTT
-	TRBV7-9	TRBJ1-1	-	CASSAGVTEAFF	TGTGCCAGCAGCGCGGGCGTCACTGAAGCTTTCTTT
TRBD1	TRBV19	TRBJ1-2	-	CASREGQGAWSGYTF	TGTGCCAGTAGGGAGGGACAGGGGGCTTGGTCTGGCTACACCTTC
TRBD1	TRBV30	TRBJ1-4	few	CAWSVRQGIEKLFF	TGTGCCTGGAGTGTACGACAGGGGATTGAAAAACTGTTTTTT
-	TRBV19	TRBJ2-5	-	CASSSGALNQETQYF	TGTGCCAGTAGTTCCGGGGCTTTAAATCAAGAGACCCAGTACTTC
-	TRBV7-2	TRBJ2-3	-	CASTRSGVDTQYF	TGTGCCAGCACCCGATCGGGGGTCGATACGCAGTATTTT